The clone carrying this T cell receptor (beta chain) was counted a single time. V trimming: 5 bases; J trimming: 2 bases; junction bases outside the gene matches: 4. CDR1 is SGHNT, CDR2 YYREEE, per germline (reference sequence). The CDR3 has 15 amino acids. This specimen comes from a study of blood T cell repertoires in COVID-19. Across the whole study: Samples of COVID-19 (acute and convalescent) were obtained from the United States, Italy and Spain. The analysed material was cDNA or gDNA that came from T cells, B-cell-depleted T cells, or PBMCs.

The table came from immunoSEQ multiplex PCR; TCRdb's copy has only in-frame clones and leaves some out. This table has around 230,000 clones, 88% appearing once. Sequencing input: peripheral blood. The sequence was collected from a man in his forties with acute or convalescent COVID-19. The rearrangement uses TRBV5-4 and TRBJ2-5; 12 bases fit TRBD2. CDR3 nucleotide sequence: TGTGCCAGCAGACCCGGACTAGCGGGGCAAGAGACCCAGTACTTC. It yields the protein CASRPGLAGQETQYF.